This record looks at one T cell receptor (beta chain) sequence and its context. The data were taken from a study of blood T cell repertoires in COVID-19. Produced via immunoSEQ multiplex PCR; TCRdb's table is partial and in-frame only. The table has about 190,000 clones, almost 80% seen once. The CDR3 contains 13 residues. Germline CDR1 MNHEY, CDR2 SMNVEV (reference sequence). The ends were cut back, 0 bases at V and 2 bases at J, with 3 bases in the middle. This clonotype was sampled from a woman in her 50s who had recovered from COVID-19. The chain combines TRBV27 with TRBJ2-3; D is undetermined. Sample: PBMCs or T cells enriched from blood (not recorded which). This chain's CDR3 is CASSLSATDTQYF. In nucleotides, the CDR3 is TGTGCCAGCAGTTTATCGGCCACAGATACGCAGTATTTT.